Below, 19 T cell receptor beta chains from the same sample are listed, as sequenced in a study of beta chain features in type 1 diabetes. Study findings and constraints: Among patients with Type 1 diabetes, TCRB CDR3s were moderately but significantly shorter in every one of the four CD4+ subsets.

These TCRs' antigens remain unknown. What was sequenced were expressed TCRB transcripts, since all of the isolated RNA had been reverse transcribed. TCRdb's copy holds only in-frame clones and misses some; the assay was immunoSEQ multiplex PCR. This sample has about 640,000 clones; 12% occur once, and the top ten carry 0.095% to 0.15%. Source material: naive CD4+ T cells from blood. The receptors were gathered from a man aged 30-40 years with type 1 diabetes.

The DNA of the CDR3 is TGTGCCAGCAGCCCCGGAGAAGGACAGGGCACCTACGAGCAGTACTTC. Encoded protein: CASSPGEGQGTYEQYF. The rearrangement uses TRBV5-6 and TRBJ2-7; 8 nucleotides align to TRBD1. The germline V gene encodes CDR1 SGHDT and CDR2 YYEEEE. The CDR3 extends over 16 amino acids. The J segment lost 2 bases and the V segment lost 4 bases, leaving 11 bases of the junction unmatched.

This clone was detected only a few times. The V and J genes are TRBV5-1 and TRBJ2-3, with TRBD2 matching over 10 bases. Germline V gene sequence: CDR1 SGHRS, CDR2 YFSETQ. The CDR3 extends over 18 amino acids. J lost 2 bases, V lost 0 bases, and 9 bases had no gene match. The CDR3 nucleotides are TGCGCCAGCAGCTTGGCAGCGGCTAGCGGGGGTTTCACAGATACGCAGTATTTT. It is translated as CASSLAAASGGFTDTQYF. The full variable domain, rest sourced from reference TRBV5-1 and TRBJ2-3, is KAGVTQTPRYLIKTRGQQVTLSCSPISGHRSVSWYQQTPGQGLQFLFEYFSETQRNKGNFPGRFSGRQFSNSRSEMNVSTLELGDSALYLCASSLAAASGGFTDTQYFGPGTRLTVL.

This clone was found a few times. The rearrangement uses TRBV28 and TRBJ2-2; TRBD1 might be the D (6 bases). The CDR3 totals 13 residues. With 7 bases removed from V and 5 bases from J, the gap between germline ends came to 11 bases. Germline CDR1 and CDR2: MDHEN and SYDVKM. The CDR3 reads CASKQGGTGELFF. The CDR3 nucleotides read TGTGCCAGCAAACAGGGCGGGACCGGGGAGCTGTTTTTT.

In its sample, this clone was seen a few times. J is TRBJ1-4 and V is TRBV5-4; D perhaps matches TRBD1 (5 bases). The CDR3 spans 16 residues. CDR1 is SGHNT and CDR2 is YYREEE in the germline V gene (reference sequence). Trimming took 1 base from V and 5 from J, leaving 15 bases between them. The CDR3 nucleotides read TGTGCCAGCAGCTTGCGAGGGGCCGCGGAGAATGAAAAACTGTTTTTT. This gives the protein CASSLRGAAENEKLFF.

This clone was seen only a few times. The chain is built from TRBV9 and TRBJ1-2; 7 nucleotides align to TRBD1. The CDR3 loop spans 12 amino acids. Trimming removed 2 bases from V and 8 bases from J; junction bases left unmatched: 3. Germline V CDR1 and CDR2: SGDLS, YYNGEE. CDR3 sequence (DNA): TGTGCCAGCAGCGTGCCAGGGGGAGGCTACACCTTC. Its translation is CASSVPGGGYTF.

This clone occurred a few times. The chain joins TRBV30 to TRBJ1-6; possible D gene TRBD1, 6 bases. Trimming cost V 0 bases and J 13 bases, with 13 bases left between them. From germline, CDR1 is GTSNPN and CDR2 SVGIG (reference sequence). This CDR3 comprises 13 residues. The CDR3 DNA reads as TGTGCCTGGAGTGTAGGGGGATCGGCTCCCCTCCACTTT. This encodes CAWSVGGSAPLHF.

In its sample, this clone was seen a few times. The chain links TRBV28 to TRBJ2-3; TRBD1 matches at 9 bases. The V gene's germline CDR1 is MDHEN and CDR2 SYDVKM. Trimming removed 6 bases from V and 3 bases from J; junction bases left unmatched: 4. This CDR3 is 14 amino acids long. The CDR3 loop is CASRSGQGTDTQYF. DNA for the CDR3: TGTGCCAGCAGGTCGGGACAGGGTACAGATACGCAGTATTTT.

This clone occurred a few times. The chain uses TRBV7-9 and TRBJ1-5; D is unresolved. The CDR3 sequence is 14 residues long. Trimming removed 8 bases from V and 4 bases from J, with 15 bases in between. CDR1 is SEHNR, CDR2 FQNEAQ, per germline (reference sequence). Here the CDR3 reads CASSEGFRNQPQHF. Written as DNA, the CDR3 is TGTGCCAGCTCGGAGGGATTTCGTAATCAGCCCCAGCATTTT.

V and J are TRBV14 and TRBJ1-6; TRBD1 might be the D (6 bases). V lost 1 base and J lost 6, with 16 bases in between. The length of the CDR3 is 17 residues. Germline CDR1 reads SGHDN; CDR2 reads FVKESK. The CDR3 bases are TGTGCCAGCAGCCAAGTCGGGGGGCGCCCCGTTAATTCACCCCTCCACTTT. Translating it yields CASSQVGGRPVNSPLHF.

The rearrangement joins TRBV2 to TRBJ1-1; D remains unclear. V lost 6 bases and J lost 2, with 10 bases in between. From germline, CDR1 is SNHLY and CDR2 FYNNEI. The CDR3 sequence is 13 residues long. CDR3 sequence: CASSQTFNTEAFF. The CDR3 DNA is TGTGCCAGCAGCCAGACATTCAACACTGAAGCTTTCTTT.

The V gene is TRBV5-4, the J gene TRBJ2-1, with 9 bases lining up with TRBD1. Per germline, CDR1 SGHNT and CDR2 YYREEE (reference sequence). The CDR3 length is 16 residues. V lost 4 bases to trimming and J lost 2 bases; unmatched junction nucleotides: 7. CDR3 sequence: CASSLWTGAAYNEQFF. CDR3 nucleotide sequence: TGTGCCAGCAGCCTATGGACAGGGGCGGCCTACAATGAGCAGTTCTTC.

The rearrangement joins TRBV2 to TRBJ1-5; the match to TRBD1 covers 9 bases. The V gene's germline CDR1 is SNHLY and CDR2 FYNNEI. Losses at the gene ends were 6 bases for V and 7 bases for J; bases not matched to a gene: 10. This CDR3 is 15 amino acids long. CDR3: CASRLRTGDWQPQHF. The DNA for the CDR3 is TGTGCCAGCAGATTACGGACAGGGGATTGGCAGCCCCAGCATTTT.

The V call is TRBV7-2, the J call TRBJ1-1, with D uncertain. CDR3 length: 12 amino acids. With 4 bases removed from V and 10 bases from J, the gap between germline ends came to 13 bases. In germline, CDR1 is SGHTA, CDR2 FQGNSA. The CDR3 region is CASSSLGFGAFF. The CDR3 DNA sequence: TGTGCCAGCAGCTCATTAGGGTTTGGAGCTTTCTTT.

This clone has a handful of counts. The chain couples TRBV5-4 to TRBJ2-1; D is ambiguous. V dropped 7 bases and J dropped 2 bases, with 13 bases sitting between them. Looked up from germline, CDR1 is SGHNT and CDR2 is YYREEE (reference sequence). The CDR3 sequence is 14 residues long. This CDR3 is CASGRAGPYNEQFF. The CDR3 bases are TGTGCCAGCGGACGCGCAGGACCCTACAATGAGCAGTTCTTC.

The chain employs TRBV7-3 and TRBJ2-1, with 7 bases identical to TRBD1. Per germline, CDR1 SGHTA and CDR2 FQGTGA. V shed 1 base and J 4 bases; nucleotides not matched to a gene: 4. The CDR3 is made up of 15 amino acids. CDR3 DNA sequence: TGTGCCAGCAGCTTAAACAGGGGAACATACAATGAGCAGTTCTTC. This sequence encodes CASSLNRGTYNEQFF.

This sequence joins TRBV11-1 and TRBJ1-2; D is possibly TRBD1 (6 bases). Looked up from germline, CDR1 is SGHAT and CDR2 is FQDESV (reference sequence). The CDR3 has 12 amino acids. The V end was cut by 5 bases, the J end by 6 bases, with 10 bases between. DNA for the CDR3: TGTGCCAGCAGCATAACAGGGAATGGCTACACCTTC. Translated: CASSITGNGYTF.

The rearrangement joins TRBV5-1 to TRBJ1-1, with 10 bases fitting TRBD1. Per germline, CDR1 SGHRS and CDR2 YFSETQ. Trimming at V came to 3 bases and at J to 5 bases, leaving 7 bases not matched to a gene. This CDR3 is 15 amino acids long. CDR3 amino acids: CASSSIDRGQTEAFF. The CDR3 DNA reads TGCGCCAGCAGCTCTATCGACAGGGGGCAAACTGAAGCTTTCTTT.

This clone occurred a few times. The chain employs TRBV11-2 and TRBJ2-3; 7 nucleotides agree with TRBD2. The CDR3 has 15 residues. After removal of 1 base from V and 2 bases from J, the junction contained 3 bases not matched to a gene. Germline CDR1 and CDR2: SGHAT and FQNNGV. The DNA of the CDR3 is TGTGCCAGCAGCTTAGCAGCGGGGACCACAGATACGCAGTATTTT. Its translation is CASSLAAGTTDTQYF. The full variable domain, completed using reference TRBV11-2 and TRBJ2-3, is EAGVAQSPRYKIIEKRQSVAFWCNPISGHATLYWYQQILGQGPKLLIQFQNNGVVDDSQLPKDRFSAERLKGVDSTLKIQPAKLEDSAVYLCASSLAAGTTDTQYFGPGTRLTVL.

For the CDR3, the DNA is TGTGCCAGTAGTGGACTAGCGGACCCCCAGGGCGGGGAGCTGTTTTTT. Encoded protein: CASSGLADPQGGELFF. The V call is TRBV19, the J call TRBJ2-2, with 10 bases that match TRBD2. Germline V gene lookup returns CDR1 LNHDA and CDR2 SQIVND (reference sequence). The CDR3 extends over 16 amino acids. V dropped 5 bases and J dropped 7; count of bases not matched to a gene: 10.